What follows is one T cell receptor (beta chain) and its context. The antigen is not known. J gave up 6 bases and V 5 bases, and 9 bases lay outside the gene matches. The CDR3 is 15 amino acids. Per the germline V gene, CDR1 is SGHVS and CDR2 is FQNEAQ. The entry originates in a study of T cell clonotyping in hematopoietic cell transplantation. Study-level points and caveats: Cells were unsorted, so CD4 and CD8 contributions were not separated. Pathologically expanded recipient clonotypes increased progressively from day 30 to day 180 as diversity fell. At the given depth, recipient repertoires were over 97% de novo clonotypes.

TCRdb keeps only in-frame clones here, not all; method: immunoSEQ multiplex PCR. The sample yields more than 55,000 clones, around 94% seen once. Sequencing input: peripheral blood mononuclear cells. The TCR originated in a man between 50 and 59 years old in good health. Some clones in this sample may be carry-over from other donors' samples. The J gene is TRBJ2-3, the V gene TRBV7-8, with 9 positions matching TRBD2. The CDR3 DNA reads TGTGCCAGCAGCGTGGAGCGGGGGGCTGGGGATACGCAGTATTTT. This encodes CASSVERGAGDTQYF.